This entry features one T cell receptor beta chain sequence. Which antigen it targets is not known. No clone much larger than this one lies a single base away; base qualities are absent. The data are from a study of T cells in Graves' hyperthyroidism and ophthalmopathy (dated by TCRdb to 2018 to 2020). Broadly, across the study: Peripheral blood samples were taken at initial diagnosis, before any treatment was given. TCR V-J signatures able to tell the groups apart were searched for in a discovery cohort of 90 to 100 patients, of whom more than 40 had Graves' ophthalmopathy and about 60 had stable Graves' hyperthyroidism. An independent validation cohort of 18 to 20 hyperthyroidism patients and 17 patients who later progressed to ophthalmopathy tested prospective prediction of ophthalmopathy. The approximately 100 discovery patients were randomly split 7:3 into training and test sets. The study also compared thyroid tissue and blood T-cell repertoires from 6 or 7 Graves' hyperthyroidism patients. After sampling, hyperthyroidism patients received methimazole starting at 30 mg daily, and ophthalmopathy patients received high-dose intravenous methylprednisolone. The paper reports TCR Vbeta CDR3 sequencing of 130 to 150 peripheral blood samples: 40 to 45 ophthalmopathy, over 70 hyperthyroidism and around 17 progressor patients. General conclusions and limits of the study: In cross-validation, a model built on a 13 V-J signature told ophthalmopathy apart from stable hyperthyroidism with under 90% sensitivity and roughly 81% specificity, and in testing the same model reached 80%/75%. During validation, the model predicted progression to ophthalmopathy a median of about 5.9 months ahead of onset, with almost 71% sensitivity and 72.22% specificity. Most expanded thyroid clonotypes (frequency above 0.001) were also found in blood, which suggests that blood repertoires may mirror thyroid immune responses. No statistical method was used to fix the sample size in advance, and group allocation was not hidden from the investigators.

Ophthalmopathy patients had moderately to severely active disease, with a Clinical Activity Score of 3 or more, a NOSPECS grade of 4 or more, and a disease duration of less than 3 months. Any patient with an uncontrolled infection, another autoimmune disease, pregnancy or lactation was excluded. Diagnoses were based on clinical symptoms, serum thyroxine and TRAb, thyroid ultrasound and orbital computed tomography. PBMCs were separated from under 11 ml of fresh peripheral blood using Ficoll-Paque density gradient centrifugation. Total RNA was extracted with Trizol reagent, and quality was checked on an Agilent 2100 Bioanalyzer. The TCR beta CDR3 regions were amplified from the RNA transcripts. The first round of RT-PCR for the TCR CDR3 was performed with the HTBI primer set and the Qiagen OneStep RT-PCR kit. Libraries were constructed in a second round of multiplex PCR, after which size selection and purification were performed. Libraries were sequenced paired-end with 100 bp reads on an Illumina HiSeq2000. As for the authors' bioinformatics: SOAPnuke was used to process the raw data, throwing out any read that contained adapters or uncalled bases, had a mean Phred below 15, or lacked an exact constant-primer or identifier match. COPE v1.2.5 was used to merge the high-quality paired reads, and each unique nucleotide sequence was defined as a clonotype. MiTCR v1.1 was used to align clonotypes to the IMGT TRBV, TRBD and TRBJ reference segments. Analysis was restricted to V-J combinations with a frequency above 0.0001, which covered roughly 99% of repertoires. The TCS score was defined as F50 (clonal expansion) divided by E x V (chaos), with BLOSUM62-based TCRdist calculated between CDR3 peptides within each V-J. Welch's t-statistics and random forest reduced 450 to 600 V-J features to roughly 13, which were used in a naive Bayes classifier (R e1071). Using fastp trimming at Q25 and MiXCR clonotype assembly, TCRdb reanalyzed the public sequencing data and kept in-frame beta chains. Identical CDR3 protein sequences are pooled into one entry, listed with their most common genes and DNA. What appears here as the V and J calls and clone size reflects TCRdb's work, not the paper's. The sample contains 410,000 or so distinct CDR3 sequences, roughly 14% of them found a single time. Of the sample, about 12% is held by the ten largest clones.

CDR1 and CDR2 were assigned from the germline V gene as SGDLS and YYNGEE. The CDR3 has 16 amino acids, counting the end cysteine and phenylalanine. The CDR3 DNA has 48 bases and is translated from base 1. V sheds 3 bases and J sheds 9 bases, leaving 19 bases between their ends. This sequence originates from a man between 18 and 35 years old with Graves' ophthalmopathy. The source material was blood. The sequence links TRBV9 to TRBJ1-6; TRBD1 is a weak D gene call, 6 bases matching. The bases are TGTGCCAGCAGCGCCCAACAGGGCAATGCCGGTTCACCCCTCCACTTT. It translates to CASSAQQGNAGSPLHF.